The rows below give T cell receptor beta chains drawn from one sample of a study of breast tumors, draining lymph nodes, adjacent tissues. TCRdb re-called the multiplex PCR reads with MiXCR, one entry per CDR3 protein. This table holds roughly 80,000 distinct CDR3 sequences, roughly a fifth found once. Sequencing was done on a sample of axillary lymph node tissue. The source of these receptors is a female donor with breast cancer. Some clones in this sample may be carry-over from other donors' samples. CDR3s leave out the opening cysteine and the closing phenylalanine or tryptophan. Part of the rows lack a size; the others show once, few, many or a class for expanded clones.

J,V,size,CDR3
TRBJ2-7,TRBV28,few,ASSFGVGGVYEQY
TRBJ2-1,TRBV28,.,ASSRNRGDEQF
TRBJ1-2,TRBV5-6,many,ASKGQTIYGYT
TRBJ2-5,TRBV19,many,ASSISQGWGETQY
TRBJ2-7,TRBV4-1,many,ASRQGGSEQY
TRBJ2-7,TRBV10-3,many,ATRDGISDEQY
TRBJ2-3,TRBV2,many,ARTAGGYGTDTQY
TRBJ1-4,TRBV11-2,.,ASSLGQGSALEKLF
TRBJ1-2,TRBV28,.,ASSWDGNFGYT
TRBJ1-2,TRBV6-5,few,ASSYTSREYGYT
TRBJ2-1,TRBV7-6,many,ASSLGAAGGGNEQF
TRBJ1-5,TRBV15,many,ATSRDRLAASNQPQH
TRBJ2-7,TRBV28,many,ASSLSLAGAEQY
TRBJ1-2,TRBV28,.,ASSLSLPGGYT
TRBJ2-1,TRBV9,many,ASSVGQAAYNEQF
TRBJ2-7,TRBV7-2,.,ASSPASGVYEQY
TRBJ2-1,TRBV7-9,many,ASRVTGANEQF
TRBJ1-6,TRBV12-3/TRBV12-4,many,ASSLFGTSSSYNSPLH
TRBJ2-2,TRBV11-3,many,ASSLHRGNTGELF
TRBJ2-1,TRBV5-1,many,ASSKIAGTAGNEQF
TRBJ2-7,TRBV20-1,many,SASGSLAYEQY
TRBJ2-3,TRBV20-1,many,SASAGSPYLTDTQY
TRBJ1-5,TRBV27,.,ASSAQGGNQPQH
TRBJ1-2,TRBV27,many,ASRGAFAGYT
TRBJ2-5,TRBV30,.,AWSVSGAETQY
TRBJ1-2,TRBV6-5,many,ASRPDPNYGYT
TRBJ1-1,TRBV4-1,.,ASSRTLNTEAF
TRBJ2-1,TRBV6-1,many,ASRQGGPPYNEQF
TRBJ2-1,TRBV28,few,ASSRSGRANEQF
TRBJ2-4,TRBV5-4,few,ASSLAGGLAGIEY
TRBJ1-4,TRBV30,.,TWSWSGEKLF
TRBJ2-5,TRBV7-2,many,ASSGMGGVETQY
TRBJ2-2,TRBV28,.,ASSFGGEETGELF
TRBJ2-2,TRBV15,many,ATSKFLQGSGELF
TRBJ2-5,TRBV15,many,ATSRDRGGQETQY
TRBJ2-1,TRBV4-2,many,ASSQDTSGSYNEQF
TRBJ1-2,TRBV3-2,.,AVRDRASYGYT
TRBJ2-5,TRBV12-3/TRBV12-4,many,ASSPEQGQGETQY
TRBJ1-4,TRBV15,many,ATSRGQAANEKLF
TRBJ2-7,TRBV5-5,few,ASSKTGSPIEQY
TRBJ2-5,TRBV7-9,many,ASSANRVPGLAQETQY
TRBJ2-1,TRBV7-9,many,ASSDRQVWEQF
TRBJ2-3,TRBV20-1,many,SAQKGLAALDTQY
TRBJ2-7,TRBV5-8,many,ASSLANLPYEQY
TRBJ1-6,TRBV3-1,many,ASSRDRDSPLH
TRBJ2-3,TRBV24-1,many,ATSDQYAGFPSSGSTDTQY
TRBJ2-4,TRBV12-3/TRBV12-4,few,ASSPTRLVNIQY
TRBJ1-2,TRBV6-2/TRBV6-3,many,ASSYSLLQDNYGYT
TRBJ2-7,TRBV6-5,many,ASSPRGGGGGEQY
TRBJ1-4,TRBV9,.,ASSFLSGTGNEELF
TRBJ1-5,TRBV2,.,ASSKGSSSQPQH
TRBJ1-6,TRBV20-1,many,SARGRAENSPLH
TRBJ1-5,TRBV6-6,many,ASSYKVAGYNQPQH
TRBJ1-5,TRBV30,.,AWSGVRAGGAVNQPQH
TRBJ1-1,TRBV15,.,ATSQDLNTEAF
TRBJ1-3,TRBV20-1,many,SARDGQGASGNTIY
TRBJ2-5,TRBV27,.,ASSEEEGGSMTQETQY
TRBJ2-1,TRBV5-1,many,ASSRWGGGSYNEQF
TRBJ2-7,TRBV28,.,ASSLSRGGVEQY